Listed below are T cell receptor beta chains from one sample, sequenced in a study. TCRdb ran MiXCR on the 5' RACE reads and lists one entry per CDR3 protein. The repertoire holds about 64,000 distinct CDR3 sequences, about 20% seen once, with approximately 3.1% in the top ten. Material for sequencing was memory CD4+ T cells sorted from a lymph node. The receptors were gathered from a female donor with breast cancer. Both conserved end residues are part of each CDR3.

TRBJ2-1 | TRBV5-5 | CASSLGTSGVSYNEQFF
TRBJ2-6 | TRBV4-1 | CASSQGFSRLSGANVLTF
TRBJ2-5 | TRBV20-1 | CSARVPDAPETQYF
TRBJ2-7 | TRBV7-2 | CASSLAGRGSYEQYF
TRBJ2-3 | TRBV7-9 | CASTPWGTDTQYF
TRBJ1-5 | TRBV20-1 | CSASRGGGSQPQHF
TRBJ1-1 | TRBV6-5 | CATLRGSNTEAFF
TRBJ2-7 | TRBV6-5 | CASYRVGSYEQYF
TRBJ2-1 | TRBV6-5 | CASSRGGGGRYNEQFF
TRBJ1-6 | TRBV2 | CASSEGAPLHF
TRBJ2-2 | TRBV5-4 | CASSPGLAGVNTGELFF
TRBJ2-6 | TRBV2 | CASSDRAGANVLTF
TRBJ2-7 | TRBV20-1 | CSAFPPGPGGREQYF
TRBJ2-2 | TRBV7-2 | CASSARGRTGELFF
TRBJ2-2 | TRBV19 | CASSIGQGAGELFF
TRBJ2-2 | TRBV7-2 | CASSANVDRVLNTGELFF
TRBJ1-5 | TRBV20-1 | CSAREHLSNQPQHF
TRBJ2-1 | TRBV6-1 | CASRRLAGGSSYNEQFF
TRBJ2-2 | TRBV5-1 | CASRSSLNTGELFF
TRBJ1-2 | TRBV28 | CASSSYRLGGYTF
TRBJ2-2 | TRBV6-1 | CASSDTGTGLAGELFF
TRBJ2-1 | TRBV5-5 | CASSLLAGDPMGQFF
TRBJ2-3 | TRBV9 | CASARLAGTDTQYF
TRBJ2-2 | TRBV7-8 | CASSLNGAFTGELFF
TRBJ2-1 | TRBV24-1 | CATSDYGTGSYNEQFF
TRBJ2-2 | TRBV7-9 | CASSLEAVNTGELFF
TRBJ1-1 | TRBV7-9 | CASSLVWRGAEAFF
TRBJ2-1 | TRBV3-1 | CASSQPGTEQFF
TRBJ1-5 | TRBV7-3 | CASSKNGALRGQPQHF
TRBJ1-6 | TRBV20-1 | CSARDPPPSPNSPLHF
TRBJ2-7 | TRBV3-1 | CASSQGPSVRGTYEQYF
TRBJ1-2 | TRBV29-1 | CSGLTGDGYTF
TRBJ2-3 | TRBV29-1 | CSVGRDSSARDTQYF
TRBJ1-6 | TRBV6-1 | CASNPGRDQSNSPLHF
TRBJ2-5 | TRBV5-1 | CASSADRGPQETQYF
TRBJ1-1 | TRBV28 | CASRPGQLNTEAFF